Sequencing of this T cell receptor beta chain was carried out in a study of Graves' ophthalmopathy and Graves' hyperthyroidism (dated by TCRdb to the late 2010s). Background for the entire study: Peripheral blood was collected before any treatment was given, at the time of initial diagnosis. Once sampling was done, hyperthyroidism patients were given methimazole at a starting dose of 30 mg daily, while ophthalmopathy patients were given high-dose intravenous methylprednisolone. For independent validation, a separate cohort was made up of around 19 hyperthyroidism patients plus 17 patients who later progressed from hyperthyroidism to ophthalmopathy. The 100 discovery patients were randomly split 7:3 into training and test sets. To explore V-J signatures distinguishing ophthalmopathy from hyperthyroidism, a discovery set of more than 95 patients (around 42 ophthalmopathy, roughly 55 stable hyperthyroidism) was enrolled. In six hyperthyroidism patients, the T-cell repertoire of thyroid tissue was compared with the T-cell repertoire of blood. In total, 135 blood samples were TCR-sequenced: some 40 ophthalmopathy, approximately 75 hyperthyroidism and approximately 17 hyperthyroidism-to-ophthalmopathy patients. The study used TCR beta repertoire signatures to distinguish Graves' ophthalmopathy from Graves' hyperthyroidism and to predict progression to ophthalmopathy.

The full study reports these points: Among expanded thyroid clonotypes with frequency above 0.001, most also showed up in blood, which suggests that blood repertoires may reflect the thyroid immune response. In validation, the model predicted ophthalmopathy progression with about 71% sensitivity and roughly 72% specificity; some twelve predicted patients were CT-confirmed with GO in a median of about 6.1 months. No statistical method was used to predetermine the sample size, and group allocation was not hidden from the investigators. Ophthalmopathy was separated from stable hyperthyroidism by the 13-signature model with roughly 87% sensitivity and less than 82% specificity in cross-validation and with 80%/75% in the test set.

CDR1 and CDR2, per the germline V gene, are SGHTA and FQGNSA. V sheds 9 bases and J sheds 2 bases, leaving 14 bases between their ends. Including cysteine and phenylalanine, the CDR3 has 13 amino acids. The DNA shown is the 39-base CDR3, in frame from base 1. Patients with ophthalmopathy had moderately to severely active disease, with a Clinical Activity Score of 3 or more, a NOSPECS grade of 4 or more, and a disease duration of less than 3 months. Anyone with other autoimmune diseases, uncontrolled infections, pregnancy or lactation was excluded from the study. Clinical symptoms, serum thyroxine, TRAb, thyroid ultrasound and orbital computed tomography formed the basis of the diagnosis. Using Ficoll-Paque density gradient centrifugation, PBMCs were isolated from about 9.4 ml of fresh peripheral blood. Total RNA was extracted with Trizol reagent and quality-checked on an Agilent 2100 Bioanalyzer.

This clonotype came up many times. Its antigen specificity is not known. No base qualities exist here, and no much larger clone lies one base off it. TCR beta CDR3 regions were amplified from RNA transcripts for repertoire sequencing. The first round of RT-PCR was done with HTBI primers and the Qiagen OneStep RT-PCR kit, and was followed by a second round of multiplex PCR, then size selection and purification. The libraries underwent paired-end sequencing with 100 bp reads on an Illumina HiSeq2000. On the study's bioinformatics: SOAPnuke was used to process the reads, throwing out any read that had adapters, had uncalled bases, had a mean Phred below 15, or lacked an exact constant-primer or identifier match. COPE v1.2.5 was used to merge the high-quality paired reads. Unique nucleotide sequences were defined as clonotypes and aligned to IMGT TRB V, D and J references using MiTCR v1.1. The analysis was limited to V-J combinations with a frequency above 0.0001, which together covered roughly 99% of the repertoires. For each V-J combination, a TCR clonal expansion and chaos score was defined as the ratio of F50 clonal expansion to chaos observed in the TCRdist matrix. Features were reduced by Welch's t-statistics and random forest to 10 to 15 V-J combinations, which fed a naive Bayes classifier. The similarity between thyroid and blood repertoires was quantified using the Morisita-Horn index. The public reads were reanalyzed by TCRdb: fastp trimming at Q25, MiXCR alignment, in-frame beta chains only. Every entry covers one CDR3 protein and lists the most common genes and DNA from its rows. The V and J calls shown here were made by TCRdb, not taken from the authors' results. The sample includes fewer than 600,000 distinct CDR3 sequences, with approximately 15% observed a single time. The ten largest clones add up to over 8% of the sample.

The source of this sequence is a woman aged 25-40 years with Graves' ophthalmopathy. Donor details come from another sample of the same person, matched by shared clones. The sample was blood. The V and J segments used are TRBV7-2 and TRBJ2-7, and perhaps TRBD2 as D gene, on 6 matching bases. DNA sequence: TGTGCCAGTCGGGTCCGGGGGACCTACGAGCAGTACTTC. This encodes CASRVRGTYEQYF.